The 22 T cell receptor beta chains below come from one sample, sequenced in a study of spatial heterogeneity in lung cancer. Broader study findings: Expanded alpha and beta TCR counts within tumors tracked tumor mutation counts.

MiXCR, run by TCRdb on the 5' RACE reads, gives a single entry per CDR3 protein. The data show about 6,000 distinct CDR3 sequences, with 9.1% seen just once and about a quarter held by the top ten. Antigens for these TCRs are unknown. The time point denotes: sample taken at primary tumor resection. The sample in question was lung tumor tissue, obtained at surgery. The receptors come from a female donor with early-stage non-small cell lung cancer.

The chain joins TRBV3-1 to TRBJ1-4, with D uncertain. V shed 4 bases and J shed 5 bases, with 14 bases lying between them. The V gene's germline CDR1 is LGHDT and CDR2 YNNKEL (reference sequence). The CDR3 runs 15 residues. CDR3: CASSPGVQSNEKLFF. The CDR3 region has the DNA TGTGCCAGCAGCCCAGGAGTTCAATCGAATGAAAAACTGTTTTTT.

This clonotype was detected ten times or more. This chain links TRBV18 with TRBJ2-3, with 7 bases matching TRBD1. The CDR3 loop spans 15 amino acids. J gave up 0 bases and V 6 bases, and 6 bases lay outside the gene matches. Germline loops: CDR1 KGHSH, CDR2 LQKENI. The CDR3 sequence: CASSPGTASTDTQYF. CDR3 sequence (DNA): TGTGCCAGCTCCCCCGGGACAGCGAGCACAGATACGCAGTATTTT. Variable domain in full (rest from reference TRBV18 and TRBJ2-3): NAGVMQNPRHLVRRRGQEARLRCSPMKGHSHVYWYRQLPEEGLKFMVYLQKENIIDESGMPKERFSAEFPKEGPSILRIQQVVRGDSAAYFCASSPGTASTDTQYFGPGTRLTVL.

At least ten counts were recorded for this clonotype. The chain links TRBV20-1 to TRBJ1-3; D ambiguous. This CDR3 comprises 18 residues. Germline-derived CDR1 and CDR2 are DFQATT and SNEGSKA (reference sequence). V was pared by 1 base and J by 0 bases, with 19 bases between. Here the CDR3 DNA reads TGCAGTGCTAGAGCCCCTCGCACCGCGCCTCACTCTGGAAACACCATATATTTT. Protein product: CSARAPRTAPHSGNTIYF.

As regards this clonotype: A single base separates this from a much larger clone, so it may be a read error. The rearrangement joins TRBV28 to TRBJ1-6, with D unresolved. Germline V lookup: CDR1 MDHEN, CDR2 SYDVKM. The CDR3 runs 14 residues. The CDR3 sequence: CASSLHSNNTPLHF. The CDR3 region has the DNA TGTGCCAGCAGTTTACACAGCAATAATACACCCCTCCACTTT.

This clonotype has ten or more counts. V gene TRBV20-1 combines with J gene TRBJ2-2, with D perhaps assigned TRBD1 or TRBD2 (5 bases each). Trimming took 6 bases from V and 0 from J, leaving 14 bases between them. Germline values: CDR1 DFQATT, CDR2 SNEGSKA (reference sequence). CDR3 length equals 15 residues. CDR3 sequence (DNA): TGCAGTGCCGGGGCCCAGGGATCGAACACCGGGGAGCTGTTTTTT. It codes for CSAGAQGSNTGELFF.

By proportion, this clonotype is medium-sized. J is TRBJ1-1 and V is TRBV28, with a tentative D call TRBD1 (5 bases). The CDR3 is 15 residues long. Germline V lookup: CDR1 MDHEN, CDR2 SYDVKM. Trimming left V 2 bases short and J 4 bases short, with 14 bases between. The CDR3 spells CASSLSGSGGTEAFF. DNA for the CDR3: TGTGCCAGCAGTTTAAGCGGATCCGGGGGCACTGAAGCTTTCTTT. Drawing the rest from reference TRBV28 and TRBJ1-1, the complete variable domain is DVKVTQSSRYLVKRTGEKVFLECVQDMDHENMFWYRQDPGLGLRLIYFSYDVKMKEKGDIPEGYSVSREKKERFSLILESASTNQTSMYLCASSLSGSGGTEAFFGQGTRLTVV.

This clonotype appeared many times. V gene TRBV19 combines with J gene TRBJ2-1; D is undetermined. This CDR3 is 14 amino acids long. Per the germline V gene, CDR1 is LNHDA and CDR2 is SQIVND (reference sequence). Trimming pared 5 bases from V and 0 bases from J, leaving 8 bases between. The CDR3: CASSPLGSYNEQFF. DNA of the CDR3: TGTGCCAGTAGTCCATTGGGCTCCTACAATGAGCAGTTCTTC.

In this sample, this clonotype turned up a few times. This chain uses TRBV4-3 with TRBJ2-7; 7 bases map to TRBD2. Germline trimming cut 3 bases from V and 9 bases from J; bases unmatched to any gene: 14. Germline V gives CDR1 LGHNA, CDR2 YSLEER. The CDR3 is made up of 15 amino acids. The CDR3 bases are TGCGCCAGCAGCCAGTCGCTAGCGGAGGCCTCCGGGCAGTACTTC. Its protein is CASSQSLAEASGQYF.

This clonotype is medium-sized. This chain links TRBV20-1 with TRBJ2-7; maybe TRBD1 (5 bases). Trimming stripped 1 base from V and 0 bases from J, with 10 bases between. Germline V gene data show CDR1 as DFQATT and CDR2 as SNEGSKA (reference sequence). The CDR3 runs to 14 residues. The CDR3, as DNA: TGCAGTGCTAGAGCTTGGGGCAGCTCCTACGAGCAGTACTTC. It specifies CSARAWGSSYEQYF.

Relative to its sample, this clonotype is medium-sized (0.01 to 0.1%). The J gene is TRBJ1-4, the V gene TRBV7-2; tentatively, D is TRBD1 (5 bases). CDR3 size: 14 residues. Germline V gives CDR1 SGHTA, CDR2 FQGNSA. Between the trimmed V and J ends, which lost 2 bases and 7 bases, there was a span of 11 bases. The CDR3 region has the DNA TGTGCCAGCAGCTTACGGCCAGGGAGTGAAAAACTGTTTTTT. It is translated as CASSLRPGSEKLFF.

This clonotype is medium-sized within its sample. J is TRBJ2-7 and V is TRBV20-1, with D perhaps TRBD2 (5 bases). V lost 6 bases to trimming and J lost 4 bases, with 13 bases between them. Germline V gene lookup returns CDR1 DFQATT and CDR2 SNEGSKA (reference sequence). This CDR3 is 12 amino acids long. The CDR3 DNA follows: TGCAGTGCCTCGGGGTCCGTATACGAGCAGTACTTC. Amino acid sequence: CSASGSVYEQYF.

This clonotype is medium-sized in the sample. The chain employs TRBV20-1 and TRBJ2-3, with 9 bases matching TRBD1. The CDR3 extends over 14 amino acids. Germline CDR1 and CDR2: DFQATT and SNEGSKA (reference sequence). V dropped 4 bases and J dropped 0; count of bases not matched to a gene: 2. CDR3 loop: CSATGTGSTDTQYF. The DNA for the CDR3 is TGCAGTGCTACCGGGACAGGGAGCACAGATACGCAGTATTTT.

The table lists this clonotype with many counts. This chain uses TRBV6-5 with TRBJ2-7, with TRBD1 identical over 10 bases. Trimming at V came to 6 bases and at J to 3 bases, leaving 5 bases not matched to a gene. Looked up from germline, CDR1 is MNHEY and CDR2 is SVGAGI. The CDR3 has 14 residues. The CDR3 coding sequence is TGTGCCAGCAGCCGGGGGACAGGGGACTACGAGCAGTACTTC. Amino acids: CASSRGTGDYEQYF.

By sample fraction, this clonotype is medium-sized (0.01 to 0.1%). The genes are TRBV7-9 and TRBJ2-7; D call uncertain. Germline loops: CDR1 SEHNR, CDR2 FQNEAQ (reference sequence). The CDR3 sequence is 16 residues long. The V and J ends lost 1 base and 2 bases respectively, with 15 bases between them. Written as DNA, the CDR3 is TGTGCCAGCAGCTTAGAAGGGTCCTCTCGCCCCTACGAGCAGTACTTC. Translation: CASSLEGSSRPYEQYF. The complete variable domain, with remaining parts taken from reference TRBV7-9 and TRBJ2-7, reads DTGVSQNPRHKITKRGQNVTFRCDPISEHNRLYWYRQTLGQGPEFLTYFQNEAQLEKSRLLSDRFSAERPKGSFSTLEIQRTEQGDSAMYLCASSLEGSSRPYEQYFGPGTRLTVT.

The genes are TRBV29-1 and TRBJ2-3, with D uncertain. Germline V gene data show CDR1 as SQVTM and CDR2 as ANQGSEA. CDR3 size: 12 residues. Trimming cost V 3 bases and J 6 bases, with 10 bases left between them. CDR3 residues: CSVDIDQDTQYF. For the CDR3, the DNA is TGCAGCGTTGATATCGATCAGGATACGCAGTATTTT.

The chain recombines TRBV13 with TRBJ1-1, with a possible D match to TRBD1 (5 bases). The CDR3 covers 16 residues. V was cut by 5 bases and J by 1 base, with 17 bases left in between. CDR1 is PRHDT, CDR2 FYEKMQ, per germline (reference sequence). CDR3: CASSPRQGRGNTEAFF. The DNA of the CDR3 is TGTGCCAGCAGCCCCCGGCAGGGTAGGGGGAACACTGAAGCTTTCTTT.

In its sample, this clonotype ranks as medium-sized. This rearrangement joins TRBV6-1 to TRBJ1-6; 10 bases align to TRBD1. This CDR3 comprises 15 residues. J lost 8 bases, V lost 6 bases, and 7 bases had no gene match. Germline V gives CDR1 MNHNS, CDR2 SASEGT. Here the CDR3 DNA reads TGTGCCAGCAGCTGGGACAGGGGAATGGATTCACCCCTCCACTTT. Amino acids: CASSWDRGMDSPLHF.

This clonotype was detected ten times or more. The CDR3 DNA sequence: TGTGCCAGCAGCTTAGGACTAACACCCGATCTAGCCGGGGAGCTGTTTTTT. Translating gives CASSLGLTPDLAGELFF. This sequence joins TRBV7-2 and TRBJ2-2; D perhaps matches TRBD2 (5 bases). V gave up 1 base and J gave up 6 bases, with 18 bases separating them. The germline gives CDR1 SGHTA, CDR2 FQGNSA. The CDR3 spans 17 residues. Full variable domain (rest looked up from reference TRBV7-2 and TRBJ2-2): GAGVSQSPSNKVTEKGKDVELRCDPISGHTALYWYRQSLGQGLEFLIYFQGNSAPDKSGLPSDRFSAERTGGSVSTLTIQRTQQEDSAVYLCASSLGLTPDLAGELFFGEGSRLTVL.

By share of the sample, this clonotype is medium-sized. The V gene is TRBV25-1, the J gene TRBJ1-5, with a tentative D call TRBD1 (5 bases). The CDR3 runs to 15 residues. Deletions cut 3 bases from V and 0 bases from J, with 9 bases between. Per germline, CDR1 MGHDK and CDR2 SYGVNS. The CDR3 region has the DNA TGTGCCAGCAGTGATGCCAGGGATAGCAATCAGCCCCAGCATTTT. It translates to CASSDARDSNQPQHF.

This clonotype was detected a few times. The J gene is TRBJ2-7, the V gene TRBV20-1; unclear D gene. V gave up 0 bases and J gave up 2 bases, with 11 bases separating them. Germline CDR1 and CDR2: DFQATT and SNEGSKA (reference sequence). The CDR3 is 14 residues long. The chain's CDR3 is CSAREGQPPYEQYF. CDR3 sequence (DNA): TGCAGTGCTAGAGAGGGCCAGCCACCCTACGAGCAGTACTTC.

The rearrangement joins TRBV5-1 to TRBJ2-7; no definite D call. Germline V gene data show CDR1 as SGHRS and CDR2 as YFSETQ. V lost 4 bases and J lost 0, with 8 bases in between. This CDR3 is 13 amino acids long. The CDR3 bases are TGCGCCAGCAGCGGAGCAAGCTCCTACGAGCAGTACTTC. It encodes CASSGASSYEQYF.

By its share, this clonotype is medium-sized. The chain carries TRBV4-2 and TRBJ2-1, with a tentative D call TRBD1 (9 bases). Trimming left V 3 bases short and J 9 bases short, with 24 bases between. The CDR3 is 17 residues long. Germline values: CDR1 LGHNA, CDR2 YNFKEQ. The CDR3 region is CASSHPAGTGSGSEQFF. CDR3 nucleotide sequence: TGTGCCAGCAGCCACCCTGCCGGGACAGGGAGCGGGAGTGAGCAGTTCTTC.